This T cell receptor (beta chain) emerged from a study of CD8+ T cells in alopecia areata. Study summary: Treated patients were given oral tofacitinib, which was dosed at 5 to 10 mg twice daily. Study results and limitations: Compared with normal scalp, lesional scalp had higher clonality and more expanded CD8+ clones.

The V gene end was trimmed by 4 bases and the J gene end by 4 bases; junction bases not matched to a gene: 6. CDR1 and CDR2 from the germline V gene are MNHNS and SASEGT. The CDR3 length is 16 residues. cDNA reverse transcribed from extracted RNA served as the sequencing template. Using immunoSEQ multiplex PCR, the repertoire was profiled, and TCRdb retains in-frame clones only, with some absent. In the table there are roughly 200,000 clones, 50% to 70% of which are singletons. As regards this clone: Antigen unknown.

J is TRBJ2-3 and V is TRBV6-1; the match to TRBD2 covers 12 bases. The sequence derives from a human donor with alopecia areata. The material was CD4+ T cells sorted from blood, obtained at week 0. CDR3 in amino acids: CASSALAGGPADTQYF. The CDR3 DNA sequence: TGTGCCAGCAGTGCTCTAGCGGGGGGGCCCGCAGATACGCAGTATTTT.